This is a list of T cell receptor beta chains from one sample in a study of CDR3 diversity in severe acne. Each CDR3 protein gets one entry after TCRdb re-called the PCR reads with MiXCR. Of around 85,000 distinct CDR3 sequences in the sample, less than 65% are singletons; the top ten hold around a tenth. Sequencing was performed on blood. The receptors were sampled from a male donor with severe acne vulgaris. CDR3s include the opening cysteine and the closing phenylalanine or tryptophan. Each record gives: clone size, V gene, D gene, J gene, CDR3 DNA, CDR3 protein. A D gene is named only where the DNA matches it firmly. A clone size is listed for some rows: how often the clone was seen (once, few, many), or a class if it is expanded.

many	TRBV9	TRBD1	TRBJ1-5	TGTGCCAGCAGCGCCGGGACAGGCCCAAATCAGCCCCAGCATTTT	CASSAGTGPNQPQHF
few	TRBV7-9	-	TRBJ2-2	TGTGCCAGCAGCTTTTCCCCTTTTAGCGGTGGGAACACCGGGGAGCTGTTTTTT	CASSFSPFSGGNTGELFF
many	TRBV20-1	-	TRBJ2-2	TGCAGTGCTAAACTCTTGAGCGGGGAGCTGTTTTTT	CSAKLLSGELFF
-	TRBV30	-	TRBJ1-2	TGTGCCTGGAGTGTGGCCAGGGGCTATGGCTACACCTTC	CAWSVARGYGYTF
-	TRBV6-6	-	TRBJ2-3	TGTGCCAGCAGTCTAGGGGTAGATACGCAGTATTTT	CASSLGVDTQYF
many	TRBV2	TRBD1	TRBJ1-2	TGTGCCAGCAGGGAGGACAGGGGCTTTGGCTACACCTTC	CASREDRGFGYTF
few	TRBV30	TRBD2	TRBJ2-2	TGTGCCTGGAGTGTTACCAGGACTAGCACGTACACCGGGGAGCTGTTTTTT	CAWSVTRTSTYTGELFF
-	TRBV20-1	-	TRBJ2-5	TGCAGTGCCCCGCCCGAAGGAGGAGAGACCCAGTACTTC	CSAPPEGGETQYF
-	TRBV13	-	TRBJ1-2	TGTGCCAGCAGCTTTGTCTCGGCAGCTAACTATGGCTACACCTTC	CASSFVSAANYGYTF
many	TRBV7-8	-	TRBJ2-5	TGTGCCAGCAGCCTGGGACTTCTCCAAGAGACCCAGTACTTC	CASSLGLLQETQYF
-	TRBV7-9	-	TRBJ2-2	TGTGCCAGCAGCTTAGACAAAAAAGCGAACACCGGGGAGCTGTTTTTT	CASSLDKKANTGELFF
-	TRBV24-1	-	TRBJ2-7	TGTGCCACCAGTGCCCACGTGGGGGCCGATATCTACGAGCAGTACTTC	CATSAHVGADIYEQYF
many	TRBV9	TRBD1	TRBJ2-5	TGTGCCAGCAGCGCCCGACAGGGGGTGGGAGAGACCCAGTACTTC	CASSARQGVGETQYF
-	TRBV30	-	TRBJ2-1	TGTGCCTGGAGTGTAGCCAGCTACAATGAGCAGTTCTTC	CAWSVASYNEQFF
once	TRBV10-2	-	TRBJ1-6	TGCGCCAGCAGTGAAGTAGGCCCTGGGTTCCACTTT	CASSEVGPGFHF
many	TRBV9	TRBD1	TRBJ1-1	TGTGCCAGCAGCGGACGGACAGGGGGAGCGGGCACTGAAGCTTTCTTT	CASSGRTGGAGTEAFF
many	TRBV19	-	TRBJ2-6	TGTGCCAGTAGTATCCAGGGGGCCAACGTCCTGACTTTC	CASSIQGANVLTF
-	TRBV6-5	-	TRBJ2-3	TGTGCCAGCAGTTCCCCTAGCACAGATACGCAGTATTTT	CASSSPSTDTQYF
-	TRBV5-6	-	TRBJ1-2	TGTGCCAGCAGCATGGCAGGGCCGGAAGGCTACACCTTC	CASSMAGPEGYTF
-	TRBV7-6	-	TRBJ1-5	TGCGCCAGCAGCTCGCGTGGGAGCCGTCATGCAAACCATTTT	CASSSRGSRHANHF
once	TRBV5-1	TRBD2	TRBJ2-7	TGCGCCAGCAGCTTGGAGCCTAGCGGGAGTTACAGCTCCTACGAGCAGTACTTC	CASSLEPSGSYSSYEQYF
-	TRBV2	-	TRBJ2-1	TGTGCCAGCAGTCTACGGACTCCCACGAGCTCCTACAATGAGCAGTTCTTC	CASSLRTPTSSYNEQFF
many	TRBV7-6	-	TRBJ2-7	TGTGCCAGCAGCTTAGACAGACCCCCCACCTACGAGCAGTACTTC	CASSLDRPPTYEQYF
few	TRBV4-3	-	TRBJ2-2	TGCGCCAGCAGCCAAGAATTAGGGGACCCCACCGGGGAGCTGTTTTTT	CASSQELGDPTGELFF
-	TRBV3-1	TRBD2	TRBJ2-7	TGTGCCAGCAGCCAATCGCGGGGGTCCTACGAGCAGTACTTC	CASSQSRGSYEQYF
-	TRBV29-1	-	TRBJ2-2	TGCAGCGTCCAACAACAGGGTGACACCGGGGAGCTGTTTTTT	CSVQQQGDTGELFF
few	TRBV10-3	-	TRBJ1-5	TGTGCCAACCAGGGAGAGGGTCAGCCCCAGCATTTT	CANQGEGQPQHF
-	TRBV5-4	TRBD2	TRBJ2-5	TGTGCCAGCAGCTTGGACGGGGGACTAGCGGGACTCCAAGAGACCCAGTACTTC	CASSLDGGLAGLQETQYF
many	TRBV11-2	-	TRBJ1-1	TGTGCCAGCAGGGATACCGGCTGGGAGGGGAACACTGAAGCTTTCTTT	CASRDTGWEGNTEAFF
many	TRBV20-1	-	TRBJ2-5	TGCAGTGCTAGAGATGAGACTAGTCAGGAGACCCAGTACTTC	CSARDETSQETQYF
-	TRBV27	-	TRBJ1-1	TGTGCCAGCAAAGTCGGCTACACTGCAGCTTTCTTT	CASKVGYTAAFF
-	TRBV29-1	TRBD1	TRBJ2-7	TGCAGCGTTGTCTTTAGTGGGACAGAGACCTACGAGCAGTACTTC	CSVVFSGTETYEQYF
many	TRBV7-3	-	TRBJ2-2	TGTGCCAGCAGCTTTCAGGGCGGCGGCACCGGGGAGCTGTTTTTT	CASSFQGGGTGELFF
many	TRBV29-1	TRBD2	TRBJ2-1	TGCAGCGTGGGACTAGCGGGAGGCCATGAGCAGTTCTTC	CSVGLAGGHEQFF
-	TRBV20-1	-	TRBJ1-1	TGCAGTGCTGCTGCCGGACCTCTTGATTCCCATTATGAAGCTTTCTTT	CSAAAGPLDSHYEAFF
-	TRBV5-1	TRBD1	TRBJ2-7	TGCGCCAGCAGCTTCCGGGACAGGCAATACGAGCAGTACTTC	CASSFRDRQYEQYF
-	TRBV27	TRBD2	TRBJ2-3	TGTGCCAGCAGGACCGGACTAGCGGGAGGGTCAGATACGCAGTATTTT	CASRTGLAGGSDTQYF
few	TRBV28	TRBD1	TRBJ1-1	TGTGCCAGCAGTTCCGGGACAGGGACTTTTAACACTGAAGCTTTCTTT	CASSSGTGTFNTEAFF
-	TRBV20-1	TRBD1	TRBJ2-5	TGCAGTGCTAGAGATGGGGCCCCGGGGACAGGGATGACCCAGTACTTC	CSARDGAPGTGMTQYF
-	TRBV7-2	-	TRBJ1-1	TGTGCCAGCAGCCCTAGCGCCAGGGACGGGAACACTGAAGCTTTCTTT	CASSPSARDGNTEAFF
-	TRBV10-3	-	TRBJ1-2	TGTGCCATCGGCGGACAGTCCGACTACACCTTC	CAIGGQSDYTF
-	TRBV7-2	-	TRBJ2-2	TGTGCCAGCATTGCGGATCATATTCAGGGGAGGGCCGGGGAGCTGTTTTTT	CASIADHIQGRAGELFF
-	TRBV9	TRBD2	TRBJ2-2	TGTGCCAGCAGCCTAGAAGGACTAGCGGCAACCGGGGAGCTGTTTTTT	CASSLEGLAATGELFF
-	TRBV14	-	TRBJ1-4	TGTGCCAGCAGCCAGATCAGCTCAACTAATGAAAAACTGTTTTTT	CASSQISSTNEKLFF